The 26 T cell receptor beta chains reported below all come from one sample, sequenced in a study of prognosis after radiotherapy for stage I lung cancer. The authors amplified TCR beta CDR3 from genomic DNA using two-round multiplex PCR. First-round PCR used primers specific to each TRBV and TRBJ gene. TCRdb redid the calling of the multiplex PCR reads with MiXCR, one entry per CDR3 protein. The sample records around 20,000 distinct CDR3 sequences, around 37% being singletons. Material: PBMCs, obtained before or after stereotactic body radiation therapy (not recorded which). These receptors all come from a donor aged 50 or older with non-small cell lung cancer.

The gene calls are TRBV5-1 and TRBJ2-7; D is unclear. CDR3 length: 16 amino acids. Germline V gene sequence: CDR1 SGHRS, CDR2 YFSETQ. Between the trimmed V and J ends, which lost 2 bases and 7 bases, there was a span of 22 bases. CDR3 bases: TGCGCCAGCAGCTTCGGGCCTGGGCGGCAGCCTGGGGAGCAGTACTTC. It encodes CASSFGPGRQPGEQYF.

The rearrangement links TRBV20-1 to TRBJ1-2, with 7 bases lining up with TRBD1. Germline CDR1 DFQATT, CDR2 SNEGSKA (reference sequence). The V gene end was trimmed by 2 bases and the J gene end by 3 bases; junction bases not matched to a gene: 6. The CDR3 totals 14 residues. The CDR3 reads CSARSGQGDYGYTF. CDR3 nucleotides: TGCAGTGCTAGATCGGGGCAGGGGGACTATGGCTACACCTTC.

This clonotype was observed many times. The chain has TRBV5-4 and TRBJ2-3; TRBD2 matches at 10 bases. Per germline, CDR1 SGHNT and CDR2 YYREEE (reference sequence). The CDR3 has 15 amino acids. V shed 5 bases, J shed 0 bases, and the junction held 3 bases outside the gene matches. The CDR3 sequence: CASRRTSGSTDTQYF. CDR3 in DNA: TGTGCCAGCAGACGGACTAGCGGAAGCACAGATACGCAGTATTTT. Full variable domain (outside the CDR3, taken from reference TRBV5-4 and TRBJ2-3): ETGVTQSPTHLIKTRGQQVTLRCSSQSGHNTVSWYQQALGQGPQFIFQYYREEENGRGNFPPRFSGLQFPNYSSELNVNALELDDSALYLCASRRTSGSTDTQYFGPGTRLTVL.

About this clonotype itself: A much larger clone differs from this one at a single base, so this may be a read error. The J gene is TRBJ1-1, the V gene TRBV6-2 or TRBV6-3, with no clear D. The CDR3 contains 13 residues. V was clipped by 6 bases and J by 0 bases, with 8 bases between them. Per germline, CDR1 MNHEY and CDR2 SVGEGT. The CDR3 here is CASRDIMNTEAFF. CDR3 nucleotide sequence: TGTGCCAGCAGAGACATCATGAACACTGAAGCTTTCTTT.

This clonotype was detected many times. The V gene is TRBV2, the J gene TRBJ1-5; the D gene is possibly TRBD1 (6 bases). Germline CDR1 reads SNHLY; CDR2 reads FYNNEI. Between the trimmed V and J ends, which lost 5 bases and 3 bases, there was a span of 14 bases. This CDR3 is 15 amino acids long. The CDR3 sequence is CASSTATGLNQPQHF. DNA for the CDR3: TGTGCCAGCAGTACCGCGACAGGCCTCAATCAGCCCCAGCATTTT.

With regard to this clonotype: A read error may produce the germline difference seen at one junction end. The rearrangement joins TRBV6-1 to TRBJ2-1, with 12 bases lining up with TRBD2. The CDR3 has 16 residues. In germline, CDR1 is MNHNS, CDR2 SASEGT. The CDR3 DNA sequence: TGTGCCAGCAGCCCCAGACTAGCGGGAGAAGGGAGTGAGAAGTTATTC. Translated, it gives CASSPRLAGEGSEKLF.

This clonotype was counted ten times or more. The chain joins TRBV5-8 to TRBJ1-4; D gene ambiguous. Germline loops: CDR1 SGHTS, CDR2 YDEGEE. The V end was cut by 4 bases, the J end by 1 base, with 5 bases between. This CDR3 spans 13 amino acids. CDR3 in amino acids: CASSPETNEKLFF. CDR3 sequence (DNA): TGTGCCAGCAGCCCCGAAACTAATGAAAAACTGTTTTTT.

The chain has TRBV5-1 and TRBJ2-1; D might be TRBD2 (6 bases). Trimming left V 5 bases short and J 5 bases short, with 14 bases between. Per the germline V gene, CDR1 is SGHRS and CDR2 is YFSETQ. CDR3 length equals 14 residues. CDR3 region: CASSGSGLNNEQFF. CDR3 nucleotide sequence: TGCGCCAGCAGTGGTAGCGGTCTTAACAATGAGCAGTTCTTC.

This sequence joins TRBV7-6 and TRBJ2-7; D gene ambiguous. Trimming cost V 1 base and J 6 bases, with 10 bases left between them. The CDR3 spans 13 residues. The V gene's germline CDR1 is SGHVS and CDR2 FNYEAQ. This CDR3 is CASSLVLGSEQYF. DNA of the CDR3: TGTGCCAGCAGCTTAGTTCTGGGTTCCGAGCAGTACTTC.

In its sample, this clonotype was seen many times. This chain links TRBV5-4 with TRBJ2-1; D is undetermined. Trimming shortened V by 0 bases and J by 0 bases, and 7 bases separated the two germline ends. Germline V gene sequence: CDR1 SGHNT, CDR2 YYREEE (reference sequence). The CDR3 totals 15 residues. The CDR3 region is CASSLAGSSYNEQFF. The CDR3 DNA is TGTGCCAGCAGCTTGGCGGGTAGCTCCTACAATGAGCAGTTCTTC.

This clonotype was seen many times. The V call is TRBV9, the J call TRBJ2-7, with D possibly being TRBD1 (6 bases). The CDR3 sequence is 15 residues long. The germline gives CDR1 SGDLS, CDR2 YYNGEE. V was trimmed by 0 bases and J by 3 bases, leaving 13 bases between them. Written as DNA, the CDR3 is TGTGCCAGCAGCGTAGGAGGGGGACCAGGCTACGAGCAGTACTTC. Protein sequence: CASSVGGGPGYEQYF.

This clonotype was seen repeatedly, ten times or more. The chain is built from TRBV5-1 and TRBJ1-2; no reliable D call. V was clipped by 0 bases and J by 6 bases, with 12 bases between them. Per the germline V gene, CDR1 is SGHRS and CDR2 is YFSETQ. The length of the CDR3 is 14 residues. In DNA, the CDR3 is TGCGCCAGCAGCTTGGTCCAGGCCCCCGATGGCTACACCTTC. Its translation: CASSLVQAPDGYTF. The full variable domain, in which reference TRBV5-1 and TRBJ1-2 provide the parts outside the CDR3, is KAGVTQTPRYLIKTRGQQVTLSCSPISGHRSVSWYQQTPGQGLQFLFEYFSETQRNKGNFPGRFSGRQFSNSRSEMNVSTLELGDSALYLCASSLVQAPDGYTFGSGTRLTVV.

In its sample, this clonotype was seen many times. The chain is built from TRBV19 and TRBJ1-5, with 8 bases aligning to TRBD1. Germline V gene lookup returns CDR1 LNHDA and CDR2 SQIVND (reference sequence). The CDR3 length is 17 residues. The V and J ends lost 5 bases and 7 bases, in that order; junction bases with no gene match: 16. CDR3: CASSWGLTGGSLQPQHF. Here the CDR3 DNA reads TGTGCCAGTAGTTGGGGTTTAACAGGGGGTTCGTTACAGCCCCAGCATTTT.

The chain links TRBV7-2 to TRBJ2-3; 7 nucleotides match TRBD1. Germline V gene lookup returns CDR1 SGHTA and CDR2 FQGNSA. V was pared by 5 bases and J by 1 base, with 6 bases of the junction left unmatched. This CDR3 spans 15 amino acids. The CDR3 here is CASSLQGKGTDTQYF. The CDR3 bases are TGTGCCAGCAGCCTACAGGGGAAAGGCACAGATACGCAGTATTTT.

The sample holds many counts of this clonotype. The chain recombines TRBV3-1 with TRBJ2-1, with D perhaps matching TRBD2 (6 bases). The CDR3 is made up of 15 amino acids. The V and J ends lost 4 bases and 4 bases respectively, with 14 bases between them. CDR1 is LGHDT, CDR2 YNNKEL, per germline (reference sequence). This CDR3 is CASSPPPRGYNEQFF. The CDR3 bases are TGTGCCAGCAGCCCCCCCCCCCGGGGGTACAATGAGCAGTTCTTC.

The genes are TRBV25-1 and TRBJ1-3; no reliable D call. Trimming cost V 1 base and J 2 bases, with 6 bases left between them. Germline V lookup: CDR1 MGHDK, CDR2 SYGVNS. The length of the CDR3 is 14 residues. Written as DNA, the CDR3 is TGTGCCAGCAGTGAATTAACCCCTGGAAACACCATATATTTT. Translating gives CASSELTPGNTIYF.

In this sample, this clonotype turned up many times. V usage is TRBV7-9 and J usage is TRBJ2-7; TRBD2 matches 9 bases. CDR1 and CDR2 (germline): SEHNR, FQNEAQ (reference sequence). The CDR3 totals 16 residues. V was clipped by 1 base and J by 7 bases; unmatched bases: 11. CDR3 nucleotide sequence: TGTGCCAGCAGCTTAGACTTTGTAGCGGGAGTATTGGAGCAGTACTTC. Translating gives CASSLDFVAGVLEQYF.

This clonotype showed up just a few times. Being one base from a much bigger clone, this may be a read error. This chain joins TRBV4-3 and TRBJ2-6; possible D gene TRBD1, 6 bases. The CDR3 length is 18 residues. Looked up from germline, CDR1 is LGHNA and CDR2 is YSLEER. In DNA form, the CDR3 reads TGCGCCAGCAGCCGGAGCGTGTACAGGGCCCCCGGGGCCAACTTCCTGACTTTC. It translates to CASSRSVYRAPGANFLTF.

This chain links TRBV6-2 or TRBV6-3 with TRBJ2-7; D is perhaps TRBD2 (5 bases). Germline V gene lookup returns CDR1 MNHEY and CDR2 SVGEGT. Trimming took off 7 bases at V and 1 base at J, with 8 bases between the two ends. This CDR3 has 12 residues. In nucleotides, the CDR3 is TGTGCCAGCAAGGAGGTGTCCTACGAGCAGTACTTC. This codes for CASKEVSYEQYF.

This clonotype showed up just a few times. The CDR3 here is CASSLGGAKNIQYF. CDR3 nucleotides: TGTGCCAGCAGCTTAGGCGGAGCCAAAAACATTCAGTACTTC. The chain couples TRBV7-9 to TRBJ2-4; D call uncertain. V dropped 1 base and J dropped 0 bases, with 4 bases sitting between them. Germline CDR1 and CDR2: SEHNR and FQNEAQ (reference sequence). The CDR3 contains 14 residues. The complete variable domain, with remaining parts taken from reference TRBV7-9 and TRBJ2-4, reads DTGVSQNPRHKITKRGQNVTFRCDPISEHNRLYWYRQTLGQGPEFLTYFQNEAQLEKSRLLSDRFSAERPKGSFSTLEIQRTEQGDSAMYLCASSLGGAKNIQYFGAGTRLSVL.

This clonotype was detected a few times. A much bigger clone sits one base away, suggesting this may be a read error. This chain connects TRBV27 to TRBJ2-4; D is uncertain. The CDR3 has 13 residues. The V gene lost 3 bases and the J gene lost 8 bases, with 11 bases spanning the gap. Germline CDR1 MNHEY, CDR2 SMNVEV (reference sequence). The CDR3 coding sequence is TGTGCCAGCAGTTTCGGTGCTTCGGACATTCAGTACTTC. Translating gives CASSFGASDIQYF.

The chain joins TRBV28 to TRBJ1-2, with 7 bases matching TRBD1. The CDR3 loop spans 12 amino acids. Looked up from germline, CDR1 is MDHEN and CDR2 is SYDVKM. The junction had 0 bases not matched to a gene; V was cut back by 3 bases and J by 5 bases. The CDR3 loop reads CASSFRGYGYTF. The DNA for the CDR3 is TGTGCCAGCAGTTTCAGGGGGTATGGCTACACCTTC.

This chain links TRBV12-3 or TRBV12-4 with TRBJ1-2; D unclear. This CDR3 comprises 14 residues. Deletions cut 2 bases from V and 2 bases from J, with 9 bases between. The CDR3 protein is CASSLFLQNYGYTF. The CDR3 DNA follows: TGTGCCAGCAGTTTATTTCTACAGAACTATGGCTACACCTTC.

This clonotype was picked up many times. The CDR3 coding sequence is TGCGCCAGCAGCTTGGGTTTTGGGCAGCAAGAGACCCAGTACTTC. Amino acid sequence: CASSLGFGQQETQYF. The rearrangement links TRBV5-1 to TRBJ2-5, with no clear D. CDR1 and CDR2 (germline): SGHRS, YFSETQ. The CDR3 is 15 amino acids. Trimming pared 0 bases from V and 2 bases from J, leaving 11 bases between.

The gene calls are TRBV6-1 and TRBJ1-2, with 9 positions matching TRBD1. CDR3 length equals 14 residues. In germline, CDR1 is MNHNS, CDR2 SASEGT. Losses at the gene ends were 3 bases for V and 8 bases for J; bases not matched to a gene: 7. The CDR3 nucleotides are TGTGCCAGCAGTGACTGGGGGGACAGGGTGGGCTACACCTTC. Its translation: CASSDWGDRVGYTF.

This chain connects TRBV6-2 or TRBV6-3 to TRBJ2-1; TRBD2 agrees at 8 bases. V lost 2 bases to trimming and J lost 4 bases; unmatched junction nucleotides: 10. CDR1 and CDR2 from the germline V gene are MNHEY and SVGEGT. CDR3 length: 17 amino acids. The CDR3: CASSYATGGRSYNEQFF. CDR3 nucleotides: TGTGCCAGCAGTTACGCAACGGGGGGGAGGAGTTACAATGAGCAGTTCTTC.